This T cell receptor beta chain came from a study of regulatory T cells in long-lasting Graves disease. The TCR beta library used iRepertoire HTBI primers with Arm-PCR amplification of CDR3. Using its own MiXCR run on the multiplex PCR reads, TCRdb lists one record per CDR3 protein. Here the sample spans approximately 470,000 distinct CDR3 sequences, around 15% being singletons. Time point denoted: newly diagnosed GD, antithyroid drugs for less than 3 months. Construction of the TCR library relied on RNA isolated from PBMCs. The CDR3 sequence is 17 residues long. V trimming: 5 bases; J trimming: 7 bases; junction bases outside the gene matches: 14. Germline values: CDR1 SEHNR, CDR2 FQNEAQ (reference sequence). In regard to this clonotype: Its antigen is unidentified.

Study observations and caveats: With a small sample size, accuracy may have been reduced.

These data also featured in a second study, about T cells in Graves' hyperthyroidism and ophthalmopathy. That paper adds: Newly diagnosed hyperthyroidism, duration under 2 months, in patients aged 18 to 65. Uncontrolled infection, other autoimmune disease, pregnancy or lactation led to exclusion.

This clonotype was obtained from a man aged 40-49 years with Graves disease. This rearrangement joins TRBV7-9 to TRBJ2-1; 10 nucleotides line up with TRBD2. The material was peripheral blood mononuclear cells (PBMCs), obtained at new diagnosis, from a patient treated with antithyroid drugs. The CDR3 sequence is CASSTRGRTSGKNEQFF. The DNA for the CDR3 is TGTGCCAGCAGCACCAGGGGAAGGACTAGCGGTAAAAATGAGCAGTTCTTC.